This TCR beta chain was identified during a study of neurological immune-mediated disorders. The CDR3 loop spans 16 amino acids. Germline V gene sequence: CDR1 MNHNY, CDR2 SVGAGI (reference sequence). With 0 bases removed from V and 0 bases from J, the gap between germline ends came to 12 bases. MiXCR was run by TCRdb on the 5' RACE reads, yielding one entry per CDR3 protein. The table has 70,000 to 95,000 distinct CDR3 sequences, 14% seen once; the top ten hold around 6.8%. The chain couples TRBV6-6 to TRBJ2-7; D call uncertain. The receptor was isolated from a woman between 50 and 59 years old in good health. The sample consisted of PBMCs. Here the CDR3 reads CASSYSKDDSSYEQYF. The DNA for the CDR3 is TGTGCCAGCAGTTACTCGAAGGATGATAGCTCCTACGAGCAGTACTTC.